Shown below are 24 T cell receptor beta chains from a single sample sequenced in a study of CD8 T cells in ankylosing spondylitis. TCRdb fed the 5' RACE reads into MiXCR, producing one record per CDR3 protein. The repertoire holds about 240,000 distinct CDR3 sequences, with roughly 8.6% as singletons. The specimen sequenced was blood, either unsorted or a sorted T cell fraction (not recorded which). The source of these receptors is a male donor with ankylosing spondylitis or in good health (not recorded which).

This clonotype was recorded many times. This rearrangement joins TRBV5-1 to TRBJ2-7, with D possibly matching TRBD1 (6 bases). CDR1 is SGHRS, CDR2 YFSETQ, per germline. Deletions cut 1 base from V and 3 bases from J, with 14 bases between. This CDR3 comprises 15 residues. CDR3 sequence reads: CASSLPSLGGYEQYF. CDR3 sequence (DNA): TGCGCCAGCAGCTTGCCGTCCTTAGGGGGCTACGAGCAGTACTTC.

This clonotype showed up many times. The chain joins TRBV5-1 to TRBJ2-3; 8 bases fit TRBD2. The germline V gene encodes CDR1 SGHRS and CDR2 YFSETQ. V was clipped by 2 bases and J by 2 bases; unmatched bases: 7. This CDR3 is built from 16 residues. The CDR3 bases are TGCGCCAGCAGCTTCACGGGAGGGCTGAACACAGATACGCAGTATTTT. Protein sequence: CASSFTGGLNTDTQYF.

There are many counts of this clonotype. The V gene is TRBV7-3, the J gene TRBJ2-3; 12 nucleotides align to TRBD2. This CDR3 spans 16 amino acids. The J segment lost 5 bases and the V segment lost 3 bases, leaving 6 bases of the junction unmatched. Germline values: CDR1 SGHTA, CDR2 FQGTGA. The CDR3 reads CASSFTSGGLGDTQYF. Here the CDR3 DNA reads TGTGCCAGCAGCTTCACTAGCGGGGGGTTGGGAGATACGCAGTATTTT.

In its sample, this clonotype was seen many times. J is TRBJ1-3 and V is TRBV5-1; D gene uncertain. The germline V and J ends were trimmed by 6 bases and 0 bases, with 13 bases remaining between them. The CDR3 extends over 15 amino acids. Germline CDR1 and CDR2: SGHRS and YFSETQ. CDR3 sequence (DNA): TGCGCCAGCATCCGGACGGAAAGCTCTGGAAACACCATATATTTT. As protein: CASIRTESSGNTIYF.

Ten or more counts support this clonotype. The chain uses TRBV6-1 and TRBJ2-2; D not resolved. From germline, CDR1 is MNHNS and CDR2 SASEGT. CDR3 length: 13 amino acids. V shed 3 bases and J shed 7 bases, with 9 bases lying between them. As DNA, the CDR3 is TGTGCCAGCAGTGAGGCTACGGGCGGGGAGCTGTTTTTT. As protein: CASSEATGGELFF.

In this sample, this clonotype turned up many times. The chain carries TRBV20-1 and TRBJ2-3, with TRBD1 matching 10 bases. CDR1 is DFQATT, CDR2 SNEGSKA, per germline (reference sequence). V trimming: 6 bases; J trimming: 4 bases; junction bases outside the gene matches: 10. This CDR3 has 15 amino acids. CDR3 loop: CSATLGQGRPDTQYF. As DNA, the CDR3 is TGCAGTGCCACCCTGGGACAGGGGAGACCAGATACGCAGTATTTT.

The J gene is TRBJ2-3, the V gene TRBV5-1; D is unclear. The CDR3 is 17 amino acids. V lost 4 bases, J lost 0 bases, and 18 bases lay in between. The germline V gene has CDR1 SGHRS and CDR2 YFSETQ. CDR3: CASSRRPLVGSTDTQYF. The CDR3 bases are TGCGCCAGCAGCCGTCGTCCCCTAGTGGGGAGCACAGATACGCAGTATTTT.

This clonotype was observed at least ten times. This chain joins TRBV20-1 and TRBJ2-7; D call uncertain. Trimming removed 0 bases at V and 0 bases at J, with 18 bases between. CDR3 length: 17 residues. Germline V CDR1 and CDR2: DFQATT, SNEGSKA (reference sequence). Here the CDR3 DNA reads TGCAGTGCTAGAGATTCCCCCGAGAGTTGGCCCTCCTACGAGCAGTACTTC. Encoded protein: CSARDSPESWPSYEQYF.

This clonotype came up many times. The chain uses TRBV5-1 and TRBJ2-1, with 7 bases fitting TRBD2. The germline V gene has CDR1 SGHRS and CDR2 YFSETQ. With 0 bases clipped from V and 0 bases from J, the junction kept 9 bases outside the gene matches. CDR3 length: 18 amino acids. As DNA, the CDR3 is TGCGCCAGCAGCTTGGAGGGACTACTTGTAAGCTCCTACAATGAGCAGTTCTTC. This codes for CASSLEGLLVSSYNEQFF.

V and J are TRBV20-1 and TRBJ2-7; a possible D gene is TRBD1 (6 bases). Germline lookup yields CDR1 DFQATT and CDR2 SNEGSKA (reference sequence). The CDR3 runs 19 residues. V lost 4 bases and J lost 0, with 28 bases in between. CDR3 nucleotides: TGCAGTGCTACCTCGCCCGGCGGCAGGGGTTCATCGTCCTCCTACGAGCAGTACTTC. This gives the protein CSATSPGGRGSSSSYEQYF.

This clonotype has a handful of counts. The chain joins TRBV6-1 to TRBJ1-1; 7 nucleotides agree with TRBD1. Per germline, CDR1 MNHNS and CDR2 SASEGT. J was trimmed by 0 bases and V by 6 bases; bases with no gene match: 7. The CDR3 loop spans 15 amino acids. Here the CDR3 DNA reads TGTGCCAGCAGCCAACAGGGGCCTATGAACACTGAAGCTTTCTTT. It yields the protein CASSQQGPMNTEAFF.

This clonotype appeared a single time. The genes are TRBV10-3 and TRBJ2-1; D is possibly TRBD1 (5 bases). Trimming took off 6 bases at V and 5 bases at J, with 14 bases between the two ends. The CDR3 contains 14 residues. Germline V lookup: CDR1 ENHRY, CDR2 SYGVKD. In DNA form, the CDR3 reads TGTGCCATCAGCCCACCCGACAGCCACAATGAGCAGTTCTTC. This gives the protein CAISPPDSHNEQFF.

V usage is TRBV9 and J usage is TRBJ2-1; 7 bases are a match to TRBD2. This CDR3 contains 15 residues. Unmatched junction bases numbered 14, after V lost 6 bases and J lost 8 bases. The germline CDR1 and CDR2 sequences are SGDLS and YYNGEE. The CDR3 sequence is CASTAGATPGDEQFF. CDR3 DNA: TGTGCCAGCACTGCGGGAGCCACCCCGGGGGATGAGCAGTTCTTC. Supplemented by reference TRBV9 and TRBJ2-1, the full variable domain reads DSGVTQTPKHLITATGQRVTLRCSPRSGDLSVYWYQQSLDQGLQFLIQYYNGEERAKGNILERFSAQQFPDLHSELNLSSLELGDSALYFCASTAGATPGDEQFFGPGTRLTVL.

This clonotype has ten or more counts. CDR3 in amino acids: CASTTGGNGSPLHF. The CDR3 bases are TGTGCCAGCACGACAGGGGGAAACGGTTCACCCCTCCACTTT. The V gene is TRBV7-9, the J gene TRBJ1-6, with 9 bases that match TRBD1. The ends lost 7 bases at V and 9 bases at J; junction bases unmatched: 7. The germline CDR1 and CDR2 sequences are SEHNR and FQNEAQ (reference sequence). The CDR3 totals 14 residues.

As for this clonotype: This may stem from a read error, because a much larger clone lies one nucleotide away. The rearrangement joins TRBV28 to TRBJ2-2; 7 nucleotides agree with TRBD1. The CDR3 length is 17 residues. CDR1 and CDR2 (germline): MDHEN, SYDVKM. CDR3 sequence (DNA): TGTGTCAGCAGTTTTAAGAGAGGGGGCATTAGCACCGGGGAGCTGTTTTTT. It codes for CVSSFKRGGISTGELFF.

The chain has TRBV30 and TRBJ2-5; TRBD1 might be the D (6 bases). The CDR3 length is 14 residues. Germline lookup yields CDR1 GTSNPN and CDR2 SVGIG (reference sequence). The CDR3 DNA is TGTGCTACCCAACCCAAGGGGGACCAAGAGACCCAGTACTTC. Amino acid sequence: CATQPKGDQETQYF.

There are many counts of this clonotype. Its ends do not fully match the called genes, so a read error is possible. As DNA, the CDR3 is TGCGCCAGCCGCCCCGGGACCAGCTCCAACAATGAGCAGTTCTTC. It yields the protein CASRPGTSSNNEQFF. This chain links TRBV5-1 with TRBJ2-1; TRBD1 or TRBD2 may be the D gene (5 bases each). The CDR3 consists of 15 residues. The germline gives CDR1 SGHRS, CDR2 YFSETQ.

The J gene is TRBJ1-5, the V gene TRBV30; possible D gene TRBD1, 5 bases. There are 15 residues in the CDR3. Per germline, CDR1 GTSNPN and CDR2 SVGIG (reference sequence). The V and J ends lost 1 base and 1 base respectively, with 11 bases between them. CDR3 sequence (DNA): TGTGCCTGGAGTGGGGGGAGGGGAAGCAATCAGCCCCAGCATTTT. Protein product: CAWSGGRGSNQPQHF.

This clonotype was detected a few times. CDR3 nucleotides: TGTGCCAGCAGCTGGGGACTAAACAATGAGCAGTTCTTC. It yields the protein CASSWGLNNEQFF. The chain employs TRBV7-8 and TRBJ2-1; 7 positions agree with TRBD2. CDR3 length: 13 residues. Germline V gene lookup returns CDR1 SGHVS and CDR2 FQNEAQ. With 4 bases clipped from V and 5 bases from J, the junction kept 2 bases outside the gene matches.

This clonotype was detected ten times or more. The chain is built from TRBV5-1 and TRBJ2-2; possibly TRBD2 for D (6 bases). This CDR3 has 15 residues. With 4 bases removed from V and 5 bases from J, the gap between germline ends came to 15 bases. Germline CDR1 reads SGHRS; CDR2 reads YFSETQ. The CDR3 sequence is CASSPLAGGTGELFF. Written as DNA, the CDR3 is TGCGCCAGCAGCCCCCTGGCCGGGGGTACCGGGGAGCTGTTTTTT. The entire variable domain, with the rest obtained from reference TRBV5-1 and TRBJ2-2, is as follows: KAGVTQTPRYLIKTRGQQVTLSCSPISGHRSVSWYQQTPGQGLQFLFEYFSETQRNKGNFPGRFSGRQFSNSRSEMNVSTLELGDSALYLCASSPLAGGTGELFFGEGSRLTVL.

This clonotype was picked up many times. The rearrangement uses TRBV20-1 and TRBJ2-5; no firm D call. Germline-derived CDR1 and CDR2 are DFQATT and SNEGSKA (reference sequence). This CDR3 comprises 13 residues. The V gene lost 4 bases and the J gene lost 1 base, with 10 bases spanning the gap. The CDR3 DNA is TGCAGTGCTATCTTTCACTCCCAAGAGACCCAGTACTTC. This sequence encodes CSAIFHSQETQYF.

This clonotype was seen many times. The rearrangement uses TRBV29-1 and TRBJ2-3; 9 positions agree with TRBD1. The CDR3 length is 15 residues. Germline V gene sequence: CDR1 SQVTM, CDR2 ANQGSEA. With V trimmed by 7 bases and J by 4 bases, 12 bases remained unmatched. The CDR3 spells CSAWDGTGLADTQYF. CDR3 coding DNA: TGCAGCGCCTGGGACGGGACAGGGCTGGCAGATACGCAGTATTTT.

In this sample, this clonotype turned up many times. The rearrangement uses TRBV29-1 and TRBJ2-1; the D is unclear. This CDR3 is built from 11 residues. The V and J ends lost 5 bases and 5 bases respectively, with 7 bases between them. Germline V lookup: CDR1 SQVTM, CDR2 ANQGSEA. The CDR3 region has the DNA TGCAGCGTTCACCGGGACAATGAGCAGTTCTTC. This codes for CSVHRDNEQFF.

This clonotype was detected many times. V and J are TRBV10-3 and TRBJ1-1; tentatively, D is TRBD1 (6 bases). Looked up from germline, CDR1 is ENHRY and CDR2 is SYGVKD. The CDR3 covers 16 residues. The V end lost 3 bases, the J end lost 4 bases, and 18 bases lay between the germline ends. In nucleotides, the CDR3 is TGTGCCATCAGTGACCCGTCACAGGGAACGACCACTGAAGCTTTCTTT. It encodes CAISDPSQGTTTEAFF.